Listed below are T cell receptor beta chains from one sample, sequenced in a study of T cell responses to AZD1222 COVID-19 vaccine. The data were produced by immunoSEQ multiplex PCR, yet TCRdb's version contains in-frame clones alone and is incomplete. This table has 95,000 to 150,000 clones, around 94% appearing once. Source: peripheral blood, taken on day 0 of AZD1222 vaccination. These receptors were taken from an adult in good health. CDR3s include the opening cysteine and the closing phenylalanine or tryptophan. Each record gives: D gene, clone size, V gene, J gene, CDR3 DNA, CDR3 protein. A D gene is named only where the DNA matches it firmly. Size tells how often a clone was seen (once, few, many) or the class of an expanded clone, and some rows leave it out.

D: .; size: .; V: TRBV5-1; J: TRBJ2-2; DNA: TGCGCCAGCAGCTTGACGGAGCCTCAAGCGGGGGAGCTGTTTTTT; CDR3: CASSLTEPQAGELFF
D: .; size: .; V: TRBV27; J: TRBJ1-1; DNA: TGTGCCAGCAGCCAACGACAAGGGTACGCGAACACTGAAGCTTTCTTT; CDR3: CASSQRQGYANTEAFF
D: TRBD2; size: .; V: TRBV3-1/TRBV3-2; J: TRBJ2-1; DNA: TGTGCCAGCAGCCAAGACGGGAGGGCCTACAATGAGCAGTTCTTC; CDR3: CASSQDGRAYNEQFF
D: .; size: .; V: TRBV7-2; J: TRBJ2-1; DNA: TGTGCCAGCAGCCTCAGTTGGGGCCCAGGTGAGCAGTTCTTC; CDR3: CASSLSWGPGEQFF
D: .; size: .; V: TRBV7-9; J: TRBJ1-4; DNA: TGTGCCAGCAGCTTATCGTTCCAAAGAGAAAAACTGTTTTTT; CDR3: CASSLSFQREKLFF
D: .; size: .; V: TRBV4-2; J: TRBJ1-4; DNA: TGTGCCAGCAGCCAAGATCGGGGGGGGGATAATGAAAAACTGTTTTTT; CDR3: CASSQDRGGDNEKLFF
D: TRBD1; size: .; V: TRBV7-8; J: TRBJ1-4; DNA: TGTGCCAGCAGCTACGACAGGGCCGGTGAAAAACTGTTTTTT; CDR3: CASSYDRAGEKLFF
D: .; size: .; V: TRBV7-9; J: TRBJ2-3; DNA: TGTGCCAGCAGCCCCATTGGCATCTCTAGCACAGATACGCAGTATTTT; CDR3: CASSPIGISSTDTQYF
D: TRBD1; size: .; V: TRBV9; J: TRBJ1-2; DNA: TGTGCCAGCAGCGGCGGACAGGGGGCTGGGTATGGCTACACCTTC; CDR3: CASSGGQGAGYGYTF
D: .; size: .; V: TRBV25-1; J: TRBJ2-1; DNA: TGTGCCAGCAGTGAGCCTAGCTCCTACAATGAGCAGTTCTTC; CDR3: CASSEPSSYNEQFF
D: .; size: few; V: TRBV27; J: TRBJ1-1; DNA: TGTGCCAGCAGTTCAGGTGGGTGGACTGAAGCTTTCTTT; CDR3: CASSSGGWTEAFF
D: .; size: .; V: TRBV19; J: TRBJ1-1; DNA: TGTGCCAGTAGTTCCAGCAGAAGCACTGAAGCTTTCTTT; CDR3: CASSSSRSTEAFF
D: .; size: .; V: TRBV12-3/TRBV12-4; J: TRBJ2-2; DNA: TGTGCCAGCAGTTGGCCCTACACCGGGGAGCTGTTTTTT; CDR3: CASSWPYTGELFF
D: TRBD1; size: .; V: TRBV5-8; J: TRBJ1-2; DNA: TGTGCCAGCAGCTTGGATGCAGGGGGCGGCCCACACCGGTATGGCTACACCTTC; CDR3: CASSLDAGGGPHRYGYTF
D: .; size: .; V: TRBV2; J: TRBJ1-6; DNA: TGTGCCAGCAGGGGGGACTCCTATAATTCACCCCTCCACTTT; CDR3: CASRGDSYNSPLHF
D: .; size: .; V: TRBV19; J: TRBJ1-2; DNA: .; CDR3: CASSSGQGAYGYTF
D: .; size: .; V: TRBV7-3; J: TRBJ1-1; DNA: TGTGCCAGCAGCAGGACCCCGGACACTGAAGCTTTCTTT; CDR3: CASSRTPDTEAFF
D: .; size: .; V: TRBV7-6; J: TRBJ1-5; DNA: TGTGCCAGCAGCCCCTGGGTAGGGCTTAGCAATCAGCCCCAGCATTTT; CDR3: CASSPWVGLSNQPQHF
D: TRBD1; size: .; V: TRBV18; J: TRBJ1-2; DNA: TGTGCCAGCTTCACCAGGGGGAACTATGGCTACACCTTC; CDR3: CASFTRGNYGYTF
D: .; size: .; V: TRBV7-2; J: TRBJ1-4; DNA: TGTGCCAGCAGCCTTAATTGGGCCGAAAAACTGTTTTTT; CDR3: CASSLNWAEKLFF
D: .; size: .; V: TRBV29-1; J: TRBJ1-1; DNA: TGCAGCGTTGATTTGGAGTTGAACACTGAAGCTTTCTTT; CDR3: CSVDLELNTEAFF
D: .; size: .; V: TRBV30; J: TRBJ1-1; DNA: TGTGCCTGGAGTGTACCGGGAGGGAACACTGAAGCTTTCTTT; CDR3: CAWSVPGGNTEAFF
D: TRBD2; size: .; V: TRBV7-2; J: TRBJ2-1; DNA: TGTGCCAGCAGCTACTTTAGCGGGGGCGCCTACAATGAGCAGTTCTTC; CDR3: CASSYFSGGAYNEQFF
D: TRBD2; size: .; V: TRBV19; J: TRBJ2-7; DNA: TGTGCCAGTAGTATAGCACTAGCGGGGGGGTACCCCCCCTACGAGCAGTACTTC; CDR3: CASSIALAGGYPPYEQYF
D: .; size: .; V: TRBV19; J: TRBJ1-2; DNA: TGTGCCAGTAGTATCGACAGGTATAACTATGGCTACACCTTC; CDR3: CASSIDRYNYGYTF
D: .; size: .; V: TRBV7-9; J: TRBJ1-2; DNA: TGTGCCAGCAGCTTAGCCATCCTAGGGACGGGGGGTAACTATGGCTACACCTTC; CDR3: CASSLAILGTGGNYGYTF
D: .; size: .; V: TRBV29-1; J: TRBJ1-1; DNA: TGCAGCGTGGACAACGGGGGCACTGAAGCTTTCTTT; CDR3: CSVDNGGTEAFF
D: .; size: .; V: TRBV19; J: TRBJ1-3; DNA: TGTGCCAGTAGTATGGTAGGGTCTGGAAACACCATATATTTT; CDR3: CASSMVGSGNTIYF
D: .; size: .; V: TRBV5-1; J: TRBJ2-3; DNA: TGCGCCAGCAGCATGGGGGCCTCAACCGAAACAGATACGCAGTATTTT; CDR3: CASSMGASTETDTQYF
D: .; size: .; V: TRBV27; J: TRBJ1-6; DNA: TGTGCCAGCAGTTTCAGCGCCATTCCTAATAATTCACCCCTCCACTTT; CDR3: CASSFSAIPNNSPLHF
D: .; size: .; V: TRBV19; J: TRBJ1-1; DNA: TGTGCCAGTAGGCCCTCCAACAGGAGAGTCGCTTTCTTT; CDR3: CASRPSNRRVAFF
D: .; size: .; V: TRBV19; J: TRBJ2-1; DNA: TGTGCCAGTAGTATTGGGGTGGGCGATGAGCAGTTCTTC; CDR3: CASSIGVGDEQFF
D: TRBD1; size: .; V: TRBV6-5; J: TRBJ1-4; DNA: TGTGCCAGCACGGAGGGGGCTACTAATGAAAAACTGTTTTTT; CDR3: CASTEGATNEKLFF
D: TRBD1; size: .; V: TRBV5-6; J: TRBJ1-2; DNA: TGTGCCAGCAGCTTGGGTCAGACAGGGGGCCATGGCTACACCTTC; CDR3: CASSLGQTGGHGYTF
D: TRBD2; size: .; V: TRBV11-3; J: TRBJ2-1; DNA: TGTGCCAGCAGCCGAGAAGGGACTAGCGGAGAGCAGTTCTTC; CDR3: CASSREGTSGEQFF
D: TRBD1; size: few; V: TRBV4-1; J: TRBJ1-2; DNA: TGCGCCAGCAGCCAACCCCTAGGACAGGCGCTTGGCTACACCTTC; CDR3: CASSQPLGQALGYTF
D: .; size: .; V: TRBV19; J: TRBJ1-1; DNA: TGTGCCAGTAGTATAGATCTGCGGGGACACACGAACACTGAAGCTTTCTTT; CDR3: CASSIDLRGHTNTEAFF
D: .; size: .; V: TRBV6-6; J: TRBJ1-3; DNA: TGTGCCAGCAACCGACAGGTCGGCTCTGGAAACACCATATATTTT; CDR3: CASNRQVGSGNTIYF
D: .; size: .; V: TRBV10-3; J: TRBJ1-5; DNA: TGTGCCATCAGTGAGAGGGGGGGATATCAGCCCCAGCATTTT; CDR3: CAISERGGYQPQHF
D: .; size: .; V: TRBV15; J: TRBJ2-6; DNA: TGTGCCACCAGCAGAGATAGGGGGGCGGGGGCCAACGTCCTGACTTTC; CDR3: CATSRDRGAGANVLTF
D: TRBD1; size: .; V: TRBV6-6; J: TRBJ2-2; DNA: TGTGCCAGCAGTTACTCGACAGGGGGTGGCGGGGAGCTGTTTTTT; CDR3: CASSYSTGGGGELFF
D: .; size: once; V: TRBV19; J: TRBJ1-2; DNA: TGTGCCAGTAGTATAGATCTCGTTATCCATGGCTATGGCTACACCTTC; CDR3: CASSIDLVIHGYGYTF
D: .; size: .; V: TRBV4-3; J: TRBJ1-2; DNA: TGCGCCAGCAGCCGAAACATGGATGCCTACACCTTC; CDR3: CASSRNMDAYTF
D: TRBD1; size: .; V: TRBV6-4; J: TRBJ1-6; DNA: TGTGCCAGCCTTGACAGGGGACGTTCACCCCTCCACTTT; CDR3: CASLDRGRSPLHF
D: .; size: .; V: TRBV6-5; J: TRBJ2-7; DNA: TGTGCCAGCAGGGTGGTCCACGAGCAGTACTTC; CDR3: CASRVVHEQYF
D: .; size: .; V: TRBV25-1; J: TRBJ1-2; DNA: TGTGCCAGCAGTTCGCCAGGGGATGGGACTAACTATGGCTACACCTTC; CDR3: CASSSPGDGTNYGYTF
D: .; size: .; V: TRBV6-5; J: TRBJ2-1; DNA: TGTGCCACCGCGGCGCCGTACAATGAGCAGTTCTTC; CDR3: CATAAPYNEQFF
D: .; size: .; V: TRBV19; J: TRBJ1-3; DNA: TGTGCCAGTAGTGAGGAAGAATCTGGAAACACCATATATTTT; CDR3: CASSEEESGNTIYF
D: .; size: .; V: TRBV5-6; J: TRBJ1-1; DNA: TGTGCCAGCAGCCCCTTGGACGGAACGAACACTGAAGCTTTCTTT; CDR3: CASSPLDGTNTEAFF
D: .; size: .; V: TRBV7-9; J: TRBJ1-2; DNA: TGTGCCAGCAGCTTAGCCGGGGGGTATGGCTACACCTTC; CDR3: CASSLAGGYGYTF
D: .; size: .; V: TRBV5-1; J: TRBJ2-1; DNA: TGCGCCAGCAGCTTGGGGAATACAGGGTTCTATGAGCAGTTCTTC; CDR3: CASSLGNTGFYEQFF
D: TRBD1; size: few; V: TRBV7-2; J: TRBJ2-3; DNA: TGTGCCAGCAGCCTAAAGACAGGGGACACAGATACGCAGTATTTT; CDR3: CASSLKTGDTDTQYF